One sample yielded the 15 T cell receptor beta chains listed below, sequenced in a study of blood T cell repertoires in COVID-19. The data were produced by immunoSEQ multiplex PCR, yet TCRdb's version contains in-frame clones alone and is incomplete. The repertoire holds around 150,000 clones, with around 87% as singletons. Input material: peripheral blood. These receptors came from a man aged 45-60 years with active COVID-19.

This clone was detected only once. This chain uses TRBV3-1 (or the pseudogene TRBV3-2) with TRBJ1-2; D remains unclear. Trimming cost V 2 bases and J 7 bases, with 14 bases left between them. The CDR3 runs to 14 residues. Per germline, CDR1 LGHDT and CDR2 YNNKEL (reference sequence). The CDR3 DNA sequence: TGTGCCAGCAGCCAATTAACTGAGAGAAGTGGCTACACCTTC. This gives the protein CASSQLTERSGYTF.

The chain combines TRBV25-1 with TRBJ2-1, with unresolved D. The CDR3 loop spans 13 amino acids. The germline V gene has CDR1 MGHDK and CDR2 SYGVNS. Between the trimmed V and J ends, which lost 5 bases and 9 bases, there was a span of 14 bases. The CDR3 spells CASSFYQVGEQFF. DNA for the CDR3: TGTGCCAGCAGTTTTTACCAGGTCGGTGAGCAGTTCTTC.

V is TRBV7-9 and J is TRBJ1-4, with 10 nucleotides matching TRBD1. The CDR3 consists of 15 residues. V was clipped by 1 base and J by 5 bases; unmatched bases: 1. Germline CDR1 and CDR2: SEHNR and FQNEAQ (reference sequence). The CDR3: CASSLETGGNEKLFF. CDR3 DNA sequence: TGTGCCAGCAGCTTAGAGACAGGGGGCAATGAAAAACTGTTTTTT.

This chain connects TRBV4-2 to TRBJ1-2; TRBD1 matches at 9 bases. J was trimmed by 6 bases and V by 1 base; bases with no gene match: 6. The CDR3 totals 15 residues. The germline gives CDR1 LGHNA, CDR2 YNFKEQ. The CDR3 here is CASSQGRTGADGYTF. CDR3 DNA: TGTGCCAGCAGCCAAGGACGGACAGGGGCGGATGGCTACACCTTC.

This chain connects TRBV7-9 to TRBJ2-3; tentatively, D is TRBD1 (6 bases). The CDR3 is 14 amino acids. Germline lookup yields CDR1 SEHNR and CDR2 FQNEAQ (reference sequence). V lost 5 bases and J lost 6, with 15 bases in between. CDR3 in amino acids: CASSQPQGSDTQYF. In nucleotides, the CDR3 is TGTGCCAGCAGCCAGCCACAGGGTTCGGATACGCAGTATTTT.

The gene calls are TRBV27 and TRBJ1-6; TRBD1 matches at 8 bases. This CDR3 is 16 amino acids long. Trimming at V came to 4 bases and at J to 5 bases, leaving 7 bases not matched to a gene. Germline V gene lookup returns CDR1 MNHEY and CDR2 SMNVEV (reference sequence). The CDR3, as DNA: TGTGCCAGCAGTTCCCGGACAGGGACGAATAATTCACCCCTCCACTTT. Translation gives CASSSRTGTNNSPLHF.

The V gene is TRBV18, the J gene TRBJ2-7, with 7 positions matching TRBD1. Unmatched junction bases numbered 5, after V lost 2 bases and J lost 7 bases. This CDR3 has 13 amino acids. Germline assignment: CDR1 KGHSH and CDR2 LQKENI. CDR3 DNA sequence: TGTGCCAGCTCACCAGTGACAGGGAGTGAGCAGTACTTC. It is translated as CASSPVTGSEQYF.

The J gene is TRBJ1-1, the V gene TRBV2; D not certain. In germline, CDR1 is SNHLY, CDR2 FYNNEI. There are 13 residues in the CDR3. Trimming removed 8 bases from V and 6 bases from J, with 16 bases in between. CDR3 sequence: CASLGDGRAEAFF. The CDR3 coding sequence is TGTGCCAGCTTGGGCGACGGGAGGGCTGAAGCTTTCTTT.

CDR3 protein: CASGWDSKLANTGELFF. The CDR3 DNA reads as TGTGCCAGCGGCTGGGACAGCAAGCTCGCGAACACCGGGGAGCTGTTTTTT. The chain joins TRBV2 to TRBJ2-2, with TRBD1 matching over 7 bases. Germline loops: CDR1 SNHLY, CDR2 FYNNEI. After removal of 8 bases from V and 0 bases from J, the junction contained 12 bases not matched to a gene. The CDR3 contains 17 residues.

The sample holds one count of this clone. The chain employs TRBV6-2 or TRBV6-3 and TRBJ1-2; 10 nucleotides align to TRBD1. Germline V gene sequence: CDR1 MNHEY, CDR2 SVGEGT. J gave up 4 bases and V 5 bases, and 7 bases lay outside the gene matches. The CDR3 runs 15 residues. In DNA form, the CDR3 reads TGTGCCAGCAGTCGACAGGGGGCGCGAGGCTATGGCTACACCTTC. The encoded protein is CASSRQGARGYGYTF.

This sequence joins TRBV7-2 and TRBJ2-3; 11 bases agree with TRBD2. After removal of 6 bases from V and 5 bases from J, the junction contained 10 bases not matched to a gene. The CDR3 spans 16 residues. The germline gives CDR1 SGHTA, CDR2 FQGNSA. This chain's CDR3 is CASSYSGGARVDTQYF. CDR3 bases: TGTGCCAGCAGTTATAGCGGGGGGGCCAGGGTAGATACGCAGTATTTT.

The gene calls are TRBV7-9 and TRBJ2-3, with D perhaps TRBD1 (7 bases). The CDR3 is made up of 15 amino acids. V was pared by 5 bases and J by 3 bases, with 15 bases between. In germline, CDR1 is SEHNR, CDR2 FQNEAQ (reference sequence). Written as DNA, the CDR3 is TGTGCCAGCAGCCCGAGGAGGGGGCTGACAGATACGCAGTATTTT. Translation: CASSPRRGLTDTQYF.

This clone is a singleton in its sample. V is TRBV3-1 (or the pseudogene TRBV3-2) and J is TRBJ2-3, with TRBD2 matching 10 bases. V shed 2 bases, J shed 2 bases, and the junction held 13 bases outside the gene matches. The V gene's germline CDR1 is LGHDT and CDR2 YNNKEL (reference sequence). The length of the CDR3 is 19 residues. In DNA, the CDR3 is TGTGCCAGCAGCCAAAGGGGGATTATAGCGGGGGGCCCCACAGATACGCAGTATTTT. Its translation is CASSQRGIIAGGPTDTQYF.

The chain has TRBV7-9 and TRBJ2-1; possibly TRBD2 for D (6 bases). The CDR3 has 13 amino acids. The V end was cut by 3 bases, the J end by 7 bases, with 10 bases between. In germline, CDR1 is SEHNR, CDR2 FQNEAQ (reference sequence). The chain's CDR3 is CASSLSAGNEQFF. The CDR3 nucleotides are TGTGCCAGCAGCTTGTCAGCGGGTAATGAGCAGTTCTTC. Combining the CDR3 with reference TRBV7-9 and TRBJ2-1 gives the whole variable domain DTGVSQNPRHKITKRGQNVTFRCDPISEHNRLYWYRQTLGQGPEFLTYFQNEAQLEKSRLLSDRFSAERPKGSFSTLEIQRTEQGDSAMYLCASSLSAGNEQFFGPGTRLTVL.

Only one count was recorded for this clone. The V call is TRBV2, the J call TRBJ1-4, with D unresolved. This CDR3 has 13 amino acids. The ends were cut back, 9 bases at V and 3 bases at J, with 11 bases in the middle. Germline CDR1 SNHLY, CDR2 FYNNEI. CDR3 loop: CASSAVANEKLFF. CDR3 bases: TGTGCCAGTTCGGCGGTGGCTAATGAAAAACTGTTTTTT.